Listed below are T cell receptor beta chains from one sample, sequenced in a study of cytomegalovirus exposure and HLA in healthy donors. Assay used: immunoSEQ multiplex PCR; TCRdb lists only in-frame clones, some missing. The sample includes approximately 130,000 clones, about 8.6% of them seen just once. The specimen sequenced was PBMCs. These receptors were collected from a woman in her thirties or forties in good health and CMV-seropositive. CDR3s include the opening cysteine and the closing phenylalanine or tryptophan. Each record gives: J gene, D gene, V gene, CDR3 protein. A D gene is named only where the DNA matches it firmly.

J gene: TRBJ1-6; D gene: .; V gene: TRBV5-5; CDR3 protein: CASSLPDFGLGRPLHF
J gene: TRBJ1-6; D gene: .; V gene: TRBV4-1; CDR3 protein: CASSQVGGQKNF
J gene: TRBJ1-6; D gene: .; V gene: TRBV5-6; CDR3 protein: CASSRNQGSYNSPLHF
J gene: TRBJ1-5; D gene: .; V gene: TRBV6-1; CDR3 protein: CASGARLSNQPQHF
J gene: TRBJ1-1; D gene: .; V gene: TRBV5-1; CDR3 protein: CASSRGSSNTEAFF
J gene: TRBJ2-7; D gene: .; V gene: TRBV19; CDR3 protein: CASSIGDFSSYEQYF
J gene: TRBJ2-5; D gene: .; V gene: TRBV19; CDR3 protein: CASSIPGAQETQYF
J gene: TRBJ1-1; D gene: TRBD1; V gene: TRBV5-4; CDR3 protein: CASSSLQGASHEAFF
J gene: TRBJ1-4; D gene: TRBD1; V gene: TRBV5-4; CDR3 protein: CASSPDRGQEKLFF
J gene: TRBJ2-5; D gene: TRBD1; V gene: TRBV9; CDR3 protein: CASSYGQGVLETQYF
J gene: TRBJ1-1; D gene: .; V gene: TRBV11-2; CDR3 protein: CASSLAGFTEAFF
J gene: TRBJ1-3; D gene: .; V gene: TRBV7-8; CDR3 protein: CASSLGVLSSTAGNTIYF
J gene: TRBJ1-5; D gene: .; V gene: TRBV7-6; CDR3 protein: CASSLGDLPGGRQPQHF
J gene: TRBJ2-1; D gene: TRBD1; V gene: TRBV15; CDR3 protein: CATSRPRDSYNEQFF
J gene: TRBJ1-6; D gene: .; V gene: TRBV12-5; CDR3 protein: CASGLDRGWKNSPLHF
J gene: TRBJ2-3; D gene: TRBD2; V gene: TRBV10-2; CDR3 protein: CASSKRLATDTQYF
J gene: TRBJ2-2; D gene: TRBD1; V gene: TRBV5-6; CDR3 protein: CASSLLGQGRGGELFF
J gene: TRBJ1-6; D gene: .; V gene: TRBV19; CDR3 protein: CASRTRTEFSPLHF
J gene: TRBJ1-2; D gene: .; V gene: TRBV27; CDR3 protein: CASSRGDRGGYTF
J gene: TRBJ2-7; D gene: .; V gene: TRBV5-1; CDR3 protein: CASSSHSSYEQYF
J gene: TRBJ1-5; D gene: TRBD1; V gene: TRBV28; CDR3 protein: CASRPYPGTGDQPQHF
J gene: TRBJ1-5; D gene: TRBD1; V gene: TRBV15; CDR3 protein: CATSGGYLSHQPQHF
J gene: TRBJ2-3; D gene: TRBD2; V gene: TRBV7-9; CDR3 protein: CASSIGLAGDTDTQYF
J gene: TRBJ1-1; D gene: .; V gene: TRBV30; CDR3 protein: CAWGGRGGMNTEAFF
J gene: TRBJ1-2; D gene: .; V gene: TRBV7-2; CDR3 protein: CASSLGAKDYGYTF
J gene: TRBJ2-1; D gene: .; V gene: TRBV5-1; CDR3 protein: CASSLAGQDSYNEQFF
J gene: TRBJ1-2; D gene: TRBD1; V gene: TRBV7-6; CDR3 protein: CASSLGQGAVNYGYTF
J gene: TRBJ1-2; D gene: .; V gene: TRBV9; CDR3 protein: CASSVAGVAGGYTF
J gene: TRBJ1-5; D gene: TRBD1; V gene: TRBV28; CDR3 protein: CASSLGRGFYQPQHF
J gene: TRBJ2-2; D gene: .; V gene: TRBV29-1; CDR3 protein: CSVLAGPNTGELFF
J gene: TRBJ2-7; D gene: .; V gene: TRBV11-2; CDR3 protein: CASSFGQAYEQYF
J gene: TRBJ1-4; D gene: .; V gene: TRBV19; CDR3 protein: CASSVLAEGEKLFF
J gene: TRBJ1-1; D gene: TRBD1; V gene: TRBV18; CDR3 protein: CASSPLGQVYTEAFF
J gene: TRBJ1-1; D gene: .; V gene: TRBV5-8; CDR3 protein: CASSPGVGANTEAFF
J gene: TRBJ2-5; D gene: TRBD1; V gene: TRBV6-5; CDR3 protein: CASSGQVQETQYF
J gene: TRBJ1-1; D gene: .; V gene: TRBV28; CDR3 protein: CASYRDRAFF
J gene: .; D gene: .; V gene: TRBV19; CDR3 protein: CASSPPGGPPRHEQYF
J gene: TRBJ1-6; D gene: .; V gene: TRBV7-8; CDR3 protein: CASSVSRERDNSPLHF
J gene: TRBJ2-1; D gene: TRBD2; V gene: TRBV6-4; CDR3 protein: CASSDSSSGGDEQFF
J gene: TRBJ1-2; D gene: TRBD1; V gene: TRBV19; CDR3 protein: CASSMDLGRGAYGYTF
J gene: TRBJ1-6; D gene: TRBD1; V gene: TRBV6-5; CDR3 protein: CASRPGQGFSPLHF
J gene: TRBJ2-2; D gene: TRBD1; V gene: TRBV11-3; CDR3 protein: CASSFHGTGNTGELFF
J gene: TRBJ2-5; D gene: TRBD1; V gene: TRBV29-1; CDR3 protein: CSVELGTGNLETQYF
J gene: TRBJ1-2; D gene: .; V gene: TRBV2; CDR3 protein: CANQGLPGGGYTF
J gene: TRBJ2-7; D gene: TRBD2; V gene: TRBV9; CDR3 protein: CASSAGTTYEQYF
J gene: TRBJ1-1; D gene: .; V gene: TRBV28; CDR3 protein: CASSRRGGFTEAFF
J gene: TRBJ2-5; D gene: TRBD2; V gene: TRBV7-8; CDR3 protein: CASSRGLAGDPQETQYF
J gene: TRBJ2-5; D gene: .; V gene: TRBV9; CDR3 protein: CASSVGPVQETQYF
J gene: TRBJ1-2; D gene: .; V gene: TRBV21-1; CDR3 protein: CASSKAGQGSIGYTF
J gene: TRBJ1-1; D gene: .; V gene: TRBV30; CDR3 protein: CAWSRVYYTNTEAFF
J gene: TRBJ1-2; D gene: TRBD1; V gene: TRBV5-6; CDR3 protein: CASSLIRGPVYGYTF
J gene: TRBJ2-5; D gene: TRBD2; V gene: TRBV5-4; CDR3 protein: CASSPQILAGAIQETQYF
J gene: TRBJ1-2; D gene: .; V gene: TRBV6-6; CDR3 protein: CASSYGREDGYTF
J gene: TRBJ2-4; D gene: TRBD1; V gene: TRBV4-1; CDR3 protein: CASSPMTGIKNIQYF
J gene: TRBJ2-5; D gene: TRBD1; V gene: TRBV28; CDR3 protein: CASRGQDYSWTQYF
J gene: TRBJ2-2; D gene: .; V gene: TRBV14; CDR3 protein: CASRLLNTGELFF
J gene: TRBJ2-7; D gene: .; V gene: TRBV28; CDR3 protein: CASSLTRREQYF